This TCR beta chain was sequenced in a study of cytomegalovirus exposure and HLA in healthy donors. Study context: Samples from HLA-typed donors yielded around 85 million unique TCRs in an early data release. Within the Caucasian-associated ancestry cluster were roughly 82% of the roughly 400 genotyped donors. Study results and caveats: Apparent HLA restriction characterized most CMV-associated TCR beta chains in a later analysis.

In germline, CDR1 is MNHEY, CDR2 SVGAGI. This CDR3 comprises 14 residues. V was pared by 0 bases and J by 5 bases, with 8 bases between. Donors showed nominal health when sampled, although they likely had unrecorded immune exposures. This clone was counted once. As yet, its antigen is unknown. The PCR used 60 Vbeta and 13 Jbeta primers. Produced via immunoSEQ multiplex PCR; TCRdb's table is partial and in-frame only. The sample has 55,000 to 75,000 clones; about four fifths are singletons. The chain has TRBV6-5 and TRBJ2-1, with D maybe TRBD2 (5 bases). The sample consisted of PBMCs. The source is a man aged 25 to 40 in good health and CMV-seropositive. In DNA, the CDR3 is TGTGCCAGCAGTTACTCAGAGGGAAACAATGAGCAGTTCTTC. Its translation is CASSYSEGNNEQFF.